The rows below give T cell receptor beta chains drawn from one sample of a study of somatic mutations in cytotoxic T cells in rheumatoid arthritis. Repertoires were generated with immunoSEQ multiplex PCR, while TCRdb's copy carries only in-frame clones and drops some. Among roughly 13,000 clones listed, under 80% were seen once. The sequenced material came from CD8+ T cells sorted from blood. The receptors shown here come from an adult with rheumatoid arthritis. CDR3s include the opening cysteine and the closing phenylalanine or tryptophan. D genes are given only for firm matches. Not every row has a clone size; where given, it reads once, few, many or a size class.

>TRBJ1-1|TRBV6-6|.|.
TGTGCCAGCTCAAGGGTTCGGAACACTGAAGCTTTCTTT
CASSRVRNTEAFF
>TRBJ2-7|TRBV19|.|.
TGTGCCAGTAGTATCCACGGCATAGTGGACGAGCAGTACTTC
CASSIHGIVDEQYF
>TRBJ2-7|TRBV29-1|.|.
TGCAGCGTTCAAGGAGTAGGCGAGCAGTACTTC
CSVQGVGEQYF
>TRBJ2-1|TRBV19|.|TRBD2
TGTGCCAGTAGTATAGATGCCGGGACTAACTCCTACAATGAGCAGTTCTTC
CASSIDAGTNSYNEQFF
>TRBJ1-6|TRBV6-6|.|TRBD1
TGTGCCAGCAGCGTGCCGGGACAGGGCAATTCACCCCTCCACTTT
CASSVPGQGNSPLHF
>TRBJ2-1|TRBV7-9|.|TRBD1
TGTGCCAGCAGCGTCGGGACAGACAATGAGCAGTTCTTC
CASSVGTDNEQFF
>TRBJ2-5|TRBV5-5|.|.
TGTGCCAGCAGCTTGGGAACAGGGCGAGGGGAGACCCAGTACTTC
CASSLGTGRGETQYF
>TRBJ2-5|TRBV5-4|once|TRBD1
TGTGCCAGCAGCCCAACCTTAACAGGGGAGCAAGAGACCCAGTACTTC
CASSPTLTGEQETQYF
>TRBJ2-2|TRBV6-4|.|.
TGTGCCAGCAGTGAGTCACAGGACGACACCGGGGAGCTGTTTTTT
CASSESQDDTGELFF
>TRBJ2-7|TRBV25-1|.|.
TGTGCCAGCAGTGGAAGCTCCTACGAGCAGTACTTC
CASSGSSYEQYF
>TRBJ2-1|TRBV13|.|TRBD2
TGTGCCAGCAGCTTAGGAGCGGGGGGTCAGGAGCAGTTCTTC
CASSLGAGGQEQFF
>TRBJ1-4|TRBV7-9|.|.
TGTGCCTTCCCGGGGCAGGCTAATGAAAAACTGTTTTTT
CAFPGQANEKLFF
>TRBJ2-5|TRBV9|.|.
TGTGCCAGCAGCGTAGAGGGACATCCTCAAGAGACCCAGTACTTC
CASSVEGHPQETQYF
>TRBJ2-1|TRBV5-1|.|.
TGCGCCAGCAGCTTTGGTGCCGGGGCCAATGAGCAGTTCTTC
CASSFGAGANEQFF
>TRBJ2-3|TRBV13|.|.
TGTGCCAGCAGCTACCCTCCGCGGGGGACATCACCAGATACGCAGTATTTT
CASSYPPRGTSPDTQYF
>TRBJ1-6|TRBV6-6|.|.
TGTGCCAGCAGTTACTCTAATTCACCCCTCCACTTT
CASSYSNSPLHF
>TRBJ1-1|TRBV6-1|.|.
TGTGCCGCAAAGGGATTGGGGAACACTGAAGCTTTCTTT
CAAKGLGNTEAFF
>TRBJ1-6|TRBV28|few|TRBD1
TGTGCCAGCAGCCAGACAGGGGGCAATTCACCCCTCCACTTT
CASSQTGGNSPLHF
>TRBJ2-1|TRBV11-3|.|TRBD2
TGTGCCAGCAGCCTAGCAAGCGGGGGGGCGGCCAATGAGCAGTTCTTC
CASSLASGGAANEQFF
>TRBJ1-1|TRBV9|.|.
TGTGCCAGCAGCGTAGACGATCTGTACGAAACTGAAGCTTTCTTT
CASSVDDLYETEAFF
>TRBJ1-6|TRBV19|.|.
TGTGCCAGTAGTATAGGCCAGGACTATAATTCACCCCTCCACTTT
CASSIGQDYNSPLHF
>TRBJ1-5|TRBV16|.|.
TGTGCCAGCAGCCGCCCTAGCCAGCCCCAGCATTTT
CASSRPSQPQHF
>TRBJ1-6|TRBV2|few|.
TGTGCCAGCAGTGAAGGGTCGGGGAGGCGGAATTCACCCCTCCACTTT
CASSEGSGRRNSPLHF
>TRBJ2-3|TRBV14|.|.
TGTGCCAGCAGCCCCTTAATAATACAGGGCACAGATACGCAGTATTTT
CASSPLIIQGTDTQYF
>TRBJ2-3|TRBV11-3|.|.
TGTGCCAGCAGCTTACAGGGGGATACGCAGTATTTT
CASSLQGDTQYF
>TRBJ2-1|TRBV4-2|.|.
TGTGCCAGCAGCCTTGGAGGGTTAGGGGGGGGGAGCAATGAGCAGTTCTTC
CASSLGGLGGGSNEQFF
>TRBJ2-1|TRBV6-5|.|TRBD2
TGTGCCAGCAGTATCGGACTAGCGGGGGTCAATGAGCAGTTCTTC
CASSIGLAGVNEQFF
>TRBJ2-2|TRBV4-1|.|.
TGCGCCAGCAGCCTCGACACTTTGAACACCGGGGAGCTGTTTTTT
CASSLDTLNTGELFF
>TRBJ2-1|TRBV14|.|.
TGTGCCAGCAGCCAAGGGGTATGGAATGAGCAGTTCTTC
CASSQGVWNEQFF
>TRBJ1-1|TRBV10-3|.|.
TGTGCCATCACGGAAGAACCGAACACTGAAGCTTTCTTT
CAITEEPNTEAFF
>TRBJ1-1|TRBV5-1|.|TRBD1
TGCGCCAGCAGCTCGACAGGGTTGAACACTGAAGCTTTCTTT
CASSSTGLNTEAFF
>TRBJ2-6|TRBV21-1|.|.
TGTGCCAGCAGCAAAGGGGGGGGCTCTGGGGCCAACGTCCTGACTTTC
CASSKGGGSGANVLTF
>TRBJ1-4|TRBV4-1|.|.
TGCGCCAGCAGCCAAGGGACGGTCTCAACTAATGAAAAACTGTTTTTT
CASSQGTVSTNEKLFF
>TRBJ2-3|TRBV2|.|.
TGTGCCAGCAGTGAGACAGCCCTCATCACAGATACGCAGTATTTT
CASSETALITDTQYF
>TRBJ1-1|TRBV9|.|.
TGTGCCAGCAGCGTAGGTATAATGAACACTGAAGCTTTCTTT
CASSVGIMNTEAFF
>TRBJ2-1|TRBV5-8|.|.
TGTGCCAGCAGCGAGGTGGGCTACAATGAGCAGTTCTTC
CASSEVGYNEQFF
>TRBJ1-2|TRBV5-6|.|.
TGTGCCAGCAGCTTTGGTCGAATTGACTATGGCTACACCTTC
CASSFGRIDYGYTF
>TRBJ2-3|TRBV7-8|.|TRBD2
TGTGCCAGCAGCCGACTAGGACTAGAGAGCCCAGATACGCAGTATTTT
CASSRLGLESPDTQYF
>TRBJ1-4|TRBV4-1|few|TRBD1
TGCGCCAGCAGCCTAAAGGGGACAGGGGGAACTAATGAAAAACTGTTTTTT
CASSLKGTGGTNEKLFF
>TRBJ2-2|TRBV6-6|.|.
TGTGCCAGCAGGAATTTACGGGGGAACACCGGGGAGCTGTTTTTT
CASRNLRGNTGELFF
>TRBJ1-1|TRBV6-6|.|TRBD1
TGTGCCAGCAGTACGGACAGGCCTGAAGCTTTCTTT
CASSTDRPEAFF
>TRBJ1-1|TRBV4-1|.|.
TGCGCCAGCAGCCCCCGGGAGGGGTGGACTGAAGCTTTCTTT
CASSPREGWTEAFF
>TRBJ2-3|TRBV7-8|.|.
TGTGCCAGCAGCCCGATTGCGGGGGCTGGAGATACGCAGTATTTT
CASSPIAGAGDTQYF
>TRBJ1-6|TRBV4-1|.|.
TGCGCCAGCAGCCCCGACCAGTCCTATAATTCACCCCTCCACTTT
CASSPDQSYNSPLHF
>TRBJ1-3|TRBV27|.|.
TGTGCCAGCAGCCCCACCGCCCGAACAGGGATAAGTGACACCATATATTTT
CASSPTARTGISDTIYF
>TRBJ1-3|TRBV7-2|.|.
TGTGCCAGCAGCTTCATTTCGGGTGACTCTGGAAACACCATATATTTT
CASSFISGDSGNTIYF
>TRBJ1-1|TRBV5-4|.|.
TGTGCCAGCAGCTTGGAGGGCGGTGAAGCTTTCTTT
CASSLEGGEAFF
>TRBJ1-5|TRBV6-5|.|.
TGTGCCAGCAGTTATCGGGGAGGTCAGCCCCAGCATTTT
CASSYRGGQPQHF
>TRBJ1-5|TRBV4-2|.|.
TGTGCCAGCAGCCAGACAGTTTTCCCCAATCAGCCCCAGCATTTT
CASSQTVFPNQPQHF
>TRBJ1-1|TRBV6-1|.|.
TGTGCCAGCAGTGAAGGGCGGGGGCTGAACACTGAAGCTTTCTTT
CASSEGRGLNTEAFF
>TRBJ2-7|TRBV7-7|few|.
TGTGCCAGCAGCCCAGGGGTGGGGGAGTACGAGCAGTACTTC
CASSPGVGEYEQYF
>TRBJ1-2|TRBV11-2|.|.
TGTGCCAGCAGCCCCCCACCCCAATTTAACTATGGCTACACCTTC
CASSPPPQFNYGYTF
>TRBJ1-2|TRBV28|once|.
TGTGCCAGCAGTTTGGGCCGGGGAGCTTATGGCTACACCTTC
CASSLGRGAYGYTF
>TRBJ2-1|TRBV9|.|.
TGTGCCAGCAGCGTAGCTAAAGATGAGCAGTTCTTC
CASSVAKDEQFF
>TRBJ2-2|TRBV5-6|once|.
TGTGCCAGCAGCTTGCCGACAGCGAACACCGGGGAGCTGTTTTTT
CASSLPTANTGELFF
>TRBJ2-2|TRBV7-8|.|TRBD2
TGTGCCAGCAGCTTAGGGACTAGCGGGGGGGTCTTCACCGGGGAGCTGTTTTTT
CASSLGTSGGVFTGELFF
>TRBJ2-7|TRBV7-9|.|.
TGTGCCAGCAGCTTTGGCAGCCTCTACGAGCAGTACTTC
CASSFGSLYEQYF